These 20 T cell receptor beta chains came from one sample sequenced in a study of T cell repertoires in cytomegalovirus infection. TCRdb re-derived calls from the reads in MiXCR, one entry per CDR3 protein. The table includes a few hundred thousand distinct CDR3 sequences, about a sixth detected once. The sequencing sample was made of PBMCs. The receptors here all came from a human donor in good health (CMV status not recorded). Some clones in this sample may be carry-over from other donors' samples.

The table lists this clonotype with a few counts. The chain joins TRBV10-3 to TRBJ1-1; 7 bases fit TRBD1. Germline V lookup: CDR1 ENHRY, CDR2 SYGVKD. The ends lost 6 bases at V and 0 bases at J; junction bases unmatched: 1. This CDR3 has 13 amino acids. Here the CDR3 DNA reads TGTGCCATCAGGGGACAGATGAACACTGAAGCTTTCTTT. This translates into CAIRGQMNTEAFF.

This chain joins TRBV6-8 and TRBJ1-3; D unclear. The CDR3 runs 15 residues. Germline V gene lookup returns CDR1 MNHGY and CDR2 SAAAGT. The V gene lost 0 bases and the J gene lost 4 bases, with 10 bases spanning the gap. CDR3 DNA: TGTGCCAGCAGTTACTCCCTGAAATCCGGAAACACCATATATTTT. Amino acids: CASSYSLKSGNTIYF.

This chain connects TRBV20-1 to TRBJ2-7; 16 bases line up with TRBD2. V lost 6 bases, J lost 2 bases, and 7 bases stayed unmatched. This CDR3 is 16 amino acids long. Germline assignment: CDR1 DFQATT and CDR2 SNEGSKA (reference sequence). The CDR3 nucleotides read TGCAGTGCGAAAGGGACTAGCGGGGGGGAAACCTACGAGCAGTACTTC. This translates into CSAKGTSGGETYEQYF.

J is TRBJ2-1 and V is TRBV3-1; TRBD1 might be the D (5 bases). V dropped 1 base and J dropped 9 bases, with 13 bases sitting between them. This CDR3 is built from 14 residues. Germline assignment: CDR1 LGHDT and CDR2 YNNKEL (reference sequence). CDR3 residues: CASSQAAGMGEQFF. The CDR3 DNA is TGTGCCAGCAGCCAAGCAGCAGGGATGGGTGAGCAGTTCTTC.

The CDR3 DNA reads as TGCAGTGCTAGAGAAGGGACACCTAAAGAGACCCAGTACTTC. Its translation is CSAREGTPKETQYF. The V gene is TRBV20-1, the J gene TRBJ2-5, with D possibly TRBD1 on 6 matching bases. This CDR3 contains 14 residues. Germline CDR1 DFQATT, CDR2 SNEGSKA (reference sequence). V was cut by 0 bases and J by 3 bases, with 11 bases left in between.

This clonotype has a count of ten or more. V gene TRBV19 combines with J gene TRBJ1-5, with 7 bases that match TRBD1. With V trimmed by 9 bases and J by 2 bases, 13 bases remained unmatched. This CDR3 comprises 16 residues. Germline V lookup: CDR1 LNHDA, CDR2 SQIVND (reference sequence). CDR3 region: CASCTQGGNGNQPQHF. The CDR3 coding sequence is TGTGCCAGCTGTACTCAGGGGGGGAATGGCAATCAGCCCCAGCATTTT. The full variable domain, in which reference TRBV19 and TRBJ1-5 provide the parts outside the CDR3, is DGGITQSPKYLFRKEGQNVTLSCEQNLNHDAMYWYRQDPGQGLRLIYYSQIVNDFQKGDIAEGYSVSREKKESFPLTVTSAQKNPTAFYLCASCTQGGNGNQPQHFGDGTRLSIL.

This clonotype was recorded a few times. This chain joins TRBV28 and TRBJ2-1, with TRBD1 as a possible D gene (5 bases). The V and J ends lost 4 bases and 8 bases respectively, with 9 bases between them. The CDR3 runs to 12 residues. Germline V gives CDR1 MDHEN, CDR2 SYDVKM. CDR3 loop: CASSSDSDEQFF. The DNA for the CDR3 is TGTGCCAGCAGTTCCGACAGCGATGAGCAGTTCTTC.

V usage is TRBV20-1 and J usage is TRBJ2-7; possibly TRBD2 for D (5 bases). The V gene lost 7 bases and the J gene lost 3 bases, with 13 bases spanning the gap. Germline CDR1 is DFQATT and CDR2 is SNEGSKA (reference sequence). There are 12 residues in the CDR3. The CDR3 here is CSVPSGSYEQYF. In DNA form, the CDR3 reads TGCAGTGTGCCATCGGGGAGCTACGAGCAGTACTTC.

The chain uses TRBV6-4 and TRBJ1-1; TRBD1 aligns across 8 bases. CDR1 MRHNA and CDR2 SNTAGT come from the germline V gene. This CDR3 is built from 17 residues. Trimming cost V 2 bases and J 3 bases; bases outside gene matches: 11. For the CDR3, the DNA is TGTGCCAGCAGTGACACCCAAGGACAGGGATGGGACACTGAAGCTTTCTTT. Translating it yields CASSDTQGQGWDTEAFF.

This clonotype was seen repeatedly, ten times or more. The rearrangement joins TRBV6-5 to TRBJ1-6; tentative D call: TRBD1 (5 bases). There are 15 residues in the CDR3. Germline V CDR1 and CDR2: MNHEY, SVGAGI. V lost 0 bases to trimming and J lost 10 bases, with 13 bases between them. The CDR3 sequence is CASSYSRGVESPLHF. The CDR3 nucleotides are TGTGCCAGCAGTTACTCGAGGGGTGTCGAATCACCCCTCCACTTT.

The gene calls are TRBV28 and TRBJ1-2; possible D gene TRBD1, 5 bases. With 11 bases removed from V and 4 bases from J, the gap between germline ends came to 20 bases. Germline CDR1 reads MDHEN; CDR2 reads SYDVKM. CDR3 length equals 14 residues. In DNA form, the CDR3 reads TGTGCCTCCGGGGCACCCTCAGCGGGCTATGGCTACACCTTC. This sequence encodes CASGAPSAGYGYTF.

This clonotype was found many times. This rearrangement joins TRBV6-5 to TRBJ1-1; 7 bases align to TRBD1. This CDR3 comprises 14 residues. Germline assignment: CDR1 MNHEY and CDR2 SVGAGI. Trimming took 8 bases from V and 4 from J; bases not matched to a gene: 10. CDR3 nucleotide sequence: TGTGCCAGCGGAAGAACAGGGGTGAGCACTGAAGCTTTCTTT. Residues: CASGRTGVSTEAFF.

This clonotype was observed many times. This rearrangement joins TRBV9 to TRBJ1-2; perhaps TRBD1 as D (5 bases). V was shortened by 4 bases and J by 2 bases, with 18 bases between the two germline ends. Germline V gene lookup returns CDR1 SGDLS and CDR2 YYNGEE. This CDR3 spans 16 amino acids. CDR3 amino acids: CASSPPAGRGNYGYTF. The CDR3 region has the DNA TGTGCCAGCAGCCCTCCCGCTGGACGGGGGAACTATGGCTACACCTTC.

This clonotype has a count of ten or more. This chain links TRBV7-2 with TRBJ2-5, with a tentative D call TRBD1 (7 bases). V gave up 6 bases and J gave up 5 bases, with 10 bases separating them. The CDR3 has 12 amino acids. The germline V gene encodes CDR1 SGHTA and CDR2 FQGNSA. For the CDR3, the DNA is TGTGCCAGCAGGCAGGGGGGCGAGACCCAGTACTTC. Translated: CASRQGGETQYF.

The V call is TRBV10-3, the J call TRBJ1-5; D might be TRBD1 (5 bases). The CDR3 has 13 residues. The germline V gene has CDR1 ENHRY and CDR2 SYGVKD. V was shortened by 5 bases and J by 1 base, with 6 bases between the two germline ends. The CDR3, as DNA: TGTGCCATCAGTTGGGACAGCAATCAGCCCCAGCATTTT. Translating it yields CAISWDSNQPQHF.

The J gene is TRBJ1-5, the V gene TRBV10-3; D not resolved. V lost 4 bases and J lost 0, with 7 bases in between. This CDR3 is 14 amino acids long. The V gene's germline CDR1 is ENHRY and CDR2 SYGVKD. In nucleotides, the CDR3 is TGTGCCATCAGTGCGGAACCTAGCAATCAGCCCCAGCATTTT. Amino acids: CAISAEPSNQPQHF.

This clonotype was observed a few times. The V call is TRBV5-8, the J call TRBJ1-2; possible D gene TRBD1, 5 bases. Trimming took 1 base from V and 4 from J, leaving 11 bases between them. The CDR3 runs to 14 residues. CDR1 and CDR2 (germline): SGHTS, YDEGEE. CDR3 nucleotides: TGTGCCAGCAGCTTGCGAGGGACGGTCTATGGCTACACCTTC. This encodes CASSLRGTVYGYTF.

This clonotype was seen many times. This chain joins TRBV4-3 and TRBJ1-4; D ambiguous. The V end lost 0 bases, the J end lost 11 bases, and 10 bases lay between the germline ends. The CDR3 consists of 13 residues. Looked up from germline, CDR1 is LGHNA and CDR2 is YSLEER. The CDR3 nucleotides read TGCGCCAGCAGCCAAGATTCGGGAGGGAAACTGTTTTTT. Translated: CASSQDSGGKLFF.

This clonotype was detected ten times or more. V usage is TRBV28 and J usage is TRBJ2-2; the match to TRBD1 covers 7 bases. The germline V gene encodes CDR1 MDHEN and CDR2 SYDVKM. The CDR3 runs to 15 residues. J lost 4 bases, V lost 5 bases, and 7 bases had no gene match. The CDR3 loop is CASSHRDSSTGELFF. The CDR3 nucleotides are TGTGCCAGCAGTCACCGGGACAGCAGCACCGGGGAGCTGTTTTTT. The full variable domain, rest sourced from reference TRBV28 and TRBJ2-2, is DVKVTQSSRYLVKRTGEKVFLECVQDMDHENMFWYRQDPGLGLRLIYFSYDVKMKEKGDIPEGYSVSREKKERFSLILESASTNQTSMYLCASSHRDSSTGELFFGEGSRLTVL.

Only a few counts were recorded for this clonotype. This chain links TRBV27 with TRBJ1-1; unclear D gene. Between the trimmed V and J ends, which lost 2 bases and 4 bases, there was a span of 11 bases. The CDR3 has 14 amino acids. Germline loops: CDR1 MNHEY, CDR2 SMNVEV (reference sequence). The CDR3 bases are TGTGCCAGCAGTTTACTTCTTCCAGGCACTGAAGCTTTCTTT. Translated, it gives CASSLLLPGTEAFF.